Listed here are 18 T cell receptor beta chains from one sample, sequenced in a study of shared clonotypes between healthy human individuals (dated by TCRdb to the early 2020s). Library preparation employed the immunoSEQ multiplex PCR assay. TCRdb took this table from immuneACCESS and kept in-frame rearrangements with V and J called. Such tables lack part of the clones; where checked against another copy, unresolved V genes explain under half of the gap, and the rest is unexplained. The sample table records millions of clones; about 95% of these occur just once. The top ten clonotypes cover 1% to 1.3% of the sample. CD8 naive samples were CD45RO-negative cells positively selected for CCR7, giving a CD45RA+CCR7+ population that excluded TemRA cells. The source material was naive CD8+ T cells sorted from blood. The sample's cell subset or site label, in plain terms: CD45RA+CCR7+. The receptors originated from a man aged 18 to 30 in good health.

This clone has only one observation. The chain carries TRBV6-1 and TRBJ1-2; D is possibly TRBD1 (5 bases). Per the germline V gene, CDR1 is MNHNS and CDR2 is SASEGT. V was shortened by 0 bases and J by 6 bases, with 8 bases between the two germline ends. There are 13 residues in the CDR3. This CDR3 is CASSEAPTDGYTF. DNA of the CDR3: TGTGCCAGCAGTGAAGCGCCGACAGATGGCTACACCTTC.

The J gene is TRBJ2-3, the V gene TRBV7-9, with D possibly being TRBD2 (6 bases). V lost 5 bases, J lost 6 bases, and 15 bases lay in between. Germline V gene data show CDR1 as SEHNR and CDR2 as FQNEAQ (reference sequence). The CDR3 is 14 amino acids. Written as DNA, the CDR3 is TGTGCCAGCAGCCCCGGGACTGGCGCGGATACGCAGTATTTT. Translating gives CASSPGTGADTQYF. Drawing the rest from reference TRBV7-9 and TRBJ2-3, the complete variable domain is DTGVSQNPRHKITKRGQNVTFRCDPISEHNRLYWYRQTLGQGPEFLTYFQNEAQLEKSRLLSDRFSAERPKGSFSTLEIQRTEQGDSAMYLCASSPGTGADTQYFGPGTRLTVL.

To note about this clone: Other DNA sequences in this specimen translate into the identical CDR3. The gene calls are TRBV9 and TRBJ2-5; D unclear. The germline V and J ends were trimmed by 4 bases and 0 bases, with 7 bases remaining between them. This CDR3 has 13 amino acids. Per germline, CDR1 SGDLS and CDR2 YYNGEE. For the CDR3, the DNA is TGTGCCAGCAGCCCCCCCGACCAAGAGACCCAGTACTTC. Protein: CASSPPDQETQYF.

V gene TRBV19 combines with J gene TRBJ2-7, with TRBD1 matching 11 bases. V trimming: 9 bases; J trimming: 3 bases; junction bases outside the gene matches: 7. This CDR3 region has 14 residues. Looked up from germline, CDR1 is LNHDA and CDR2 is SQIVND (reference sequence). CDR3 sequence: CASRRTGGHYEQYF. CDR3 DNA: TGTGCCAGCCGAAGGACAGGGGGCCACTACGAGCAGTACTTC. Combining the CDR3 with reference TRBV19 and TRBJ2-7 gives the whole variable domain DGGITQSPKYLFRKEGQNVTLSCEQNLNHDAMYWYRQDPGQGLRLIYYSQIVNDFQKGDIAEGYSVSREKKESFPLTVTSAQKNPTAFYLCASRRTGGHYEQYFGPGTRLTVT.

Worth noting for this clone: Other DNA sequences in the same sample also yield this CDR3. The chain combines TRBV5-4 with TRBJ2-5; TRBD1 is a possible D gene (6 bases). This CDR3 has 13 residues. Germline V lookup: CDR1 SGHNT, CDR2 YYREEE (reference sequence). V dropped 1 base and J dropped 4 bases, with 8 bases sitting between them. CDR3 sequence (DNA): TGTGCCAGCAGCTTGAGAGGGGGAGAGACCCAGTACTTC. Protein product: CASSLRGGETQYF.

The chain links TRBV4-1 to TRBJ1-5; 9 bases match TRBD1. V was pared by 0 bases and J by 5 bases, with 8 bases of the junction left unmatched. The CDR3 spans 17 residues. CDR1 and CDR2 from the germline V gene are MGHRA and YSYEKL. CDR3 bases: TGCGCCAGCAGCCAAGATTCCGGGACAGGGATCGATCAGCCCCAGCATTTT. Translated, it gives CASSQDSGTGIDQPQHF.

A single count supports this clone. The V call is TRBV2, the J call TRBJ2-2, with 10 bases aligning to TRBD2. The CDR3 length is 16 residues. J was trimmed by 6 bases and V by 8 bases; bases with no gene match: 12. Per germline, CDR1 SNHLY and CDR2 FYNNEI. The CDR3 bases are TGTGCCAGCTTTGGACTAGCGGACTCTGGGCCCGGGGAGCTGTTTTTT. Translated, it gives CASFGLADSGPGELFF.

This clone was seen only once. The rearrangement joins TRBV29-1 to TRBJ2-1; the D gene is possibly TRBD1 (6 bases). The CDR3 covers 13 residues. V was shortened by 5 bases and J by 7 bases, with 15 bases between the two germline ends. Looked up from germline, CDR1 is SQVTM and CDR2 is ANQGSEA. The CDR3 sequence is CSVQGRPTNEQFF. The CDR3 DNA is TGCAGCGTTCAGGGGCGTCCTACAAATGAGCAGTTCTTC.

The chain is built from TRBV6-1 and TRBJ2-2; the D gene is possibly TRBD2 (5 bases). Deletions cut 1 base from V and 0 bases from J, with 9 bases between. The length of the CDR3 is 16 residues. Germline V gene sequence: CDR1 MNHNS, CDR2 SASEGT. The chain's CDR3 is CASSEVDGANTGELFF. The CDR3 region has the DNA TGTGCCAGCAGTGAAGTGGACGGGGCGAACACCGGGGAGCTGTTTTTT.

DNA for the CDR3: TGTGCCAGTAGCTTTAGCGGGGTAAGCACAGATACGCAGTATTTT. Protein: CASSFSGVSTDTQYF. The rearrangement links TRBV19 to TRBJ2-3; 8 bases are shared with TRBD2. J gave up 0 bases and V 6 bases, and 5 bases lay outside the gene matches. The CDR3 is 15 residues long. Looked up from germline, CDR1 is LNHDA and CDR2 is SQIVND (reference sequence).

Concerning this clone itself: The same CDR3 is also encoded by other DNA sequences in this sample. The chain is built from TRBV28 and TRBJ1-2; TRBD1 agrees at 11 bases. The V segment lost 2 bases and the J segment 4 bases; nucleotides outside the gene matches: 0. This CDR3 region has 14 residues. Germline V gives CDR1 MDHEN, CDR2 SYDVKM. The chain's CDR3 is CASSLGTGGYGYTF. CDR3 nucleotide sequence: TGTGCCAGCAGTTTAGGGACAGGGGGCTATGGCTACACCTTC.

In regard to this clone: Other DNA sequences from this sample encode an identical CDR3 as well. The CDR3 sequence: CASSLGTGLTEAFF. For the CDR3, the DNA is TGCGCCAGCAGCTTAGGGACAGGGCTCACTGAAGCTTTCTTT. This chain joins TRBV5-1 and TRBJ1-1, with 9 bases aligning to TRBD1. The CDR3 is 14 residues long. CDR1 and CDR2 from the germline V gene are SGHRS and YFSETQ. V was pared by 2 bases and J by 4 bases, with 3 bases of the junction left unmatched.

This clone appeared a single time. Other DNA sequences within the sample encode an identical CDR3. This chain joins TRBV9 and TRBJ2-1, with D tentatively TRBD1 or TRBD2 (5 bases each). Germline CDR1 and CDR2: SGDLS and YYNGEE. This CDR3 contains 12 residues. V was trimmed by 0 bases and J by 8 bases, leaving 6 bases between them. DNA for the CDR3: TGTGCCAGCAGCGTAGGGGACGATGAGCAGTTCTTC. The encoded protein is CASSVGDDEQFF. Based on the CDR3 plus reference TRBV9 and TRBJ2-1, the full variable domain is DSGVTQTPKHLITATGQRVTLRCSPRSGDLSVYWYQQSLDQGLQFLIQYYNGEERAKGNILERFSAQQFPDLHSELNLSSLELGDSALYFCASSVGDDEQFFGPGTRLTVL.

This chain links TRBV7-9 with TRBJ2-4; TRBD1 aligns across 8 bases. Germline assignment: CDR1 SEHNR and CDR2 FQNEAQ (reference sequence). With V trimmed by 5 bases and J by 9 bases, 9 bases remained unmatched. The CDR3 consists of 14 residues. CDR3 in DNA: TGTGCCAGCAGCCCCGAGACAGGGGACGGCATTCAGTACTTC. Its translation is CASSPETGDGIQYF. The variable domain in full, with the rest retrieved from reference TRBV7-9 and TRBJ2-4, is DTGVSQNPRHKITKRGQNVTFRCDPISEHNRLYWYRQTLGQGPEFLTYFQNEAQLEKSRLLSDRFSAERPKGSFSTLEIQRTEQGDSAMYLCASSPETGDGIQYFGAGTRLSVL.

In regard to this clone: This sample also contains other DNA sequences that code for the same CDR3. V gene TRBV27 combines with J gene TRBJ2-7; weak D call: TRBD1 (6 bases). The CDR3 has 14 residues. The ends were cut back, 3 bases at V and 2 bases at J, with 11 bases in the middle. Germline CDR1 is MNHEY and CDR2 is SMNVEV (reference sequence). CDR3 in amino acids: CASSLTGDPYEQYF. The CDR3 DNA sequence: TGTGCCAGCAGTTTGACAGGCGACCCCTACGAGCAGTACTTC.

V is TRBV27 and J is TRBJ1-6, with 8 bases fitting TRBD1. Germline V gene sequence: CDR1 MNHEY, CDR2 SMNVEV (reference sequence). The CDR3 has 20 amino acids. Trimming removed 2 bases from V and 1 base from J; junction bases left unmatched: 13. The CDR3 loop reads CASSLRPPDRDVSYNSPLHF. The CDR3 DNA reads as TGTGCCAGCAGTTTACGCCCCCCGGACAGGGACGTATCCTATAATTCACCCCTCCACTTT.

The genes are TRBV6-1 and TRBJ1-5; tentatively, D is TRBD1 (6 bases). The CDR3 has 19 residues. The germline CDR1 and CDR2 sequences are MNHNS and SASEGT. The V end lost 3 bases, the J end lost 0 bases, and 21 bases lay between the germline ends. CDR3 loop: CASSDLASRDIYSNQPQHF. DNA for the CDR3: TGTGCCAGCAGTGATCTAGCTTCCCGGGACATTTATAGCAATCAGCCCCAGCATTTT.

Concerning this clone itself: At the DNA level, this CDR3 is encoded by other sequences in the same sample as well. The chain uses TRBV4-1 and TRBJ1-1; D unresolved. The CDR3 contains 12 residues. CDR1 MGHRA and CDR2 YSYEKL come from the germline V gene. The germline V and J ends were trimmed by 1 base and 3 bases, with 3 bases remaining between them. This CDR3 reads CASSQGYTEAFF. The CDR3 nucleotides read TGCGCCAGCAGCCAAGGTTACACTGAAGCTTTCTTT.